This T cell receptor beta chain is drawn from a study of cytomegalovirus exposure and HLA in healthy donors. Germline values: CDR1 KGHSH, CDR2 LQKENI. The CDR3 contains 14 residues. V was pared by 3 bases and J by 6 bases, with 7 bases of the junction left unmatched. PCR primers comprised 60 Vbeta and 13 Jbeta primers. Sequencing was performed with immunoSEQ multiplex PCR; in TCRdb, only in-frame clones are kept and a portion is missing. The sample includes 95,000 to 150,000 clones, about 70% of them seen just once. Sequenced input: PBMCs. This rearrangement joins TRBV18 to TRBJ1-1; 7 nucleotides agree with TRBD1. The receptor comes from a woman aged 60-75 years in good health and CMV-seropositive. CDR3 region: CASSPPGTAPEAFF. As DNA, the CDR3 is TGTGCCAGCTCACCGCCAGGGACAGCACCTGAAGCTTTCTTT.